This T cell receptor (beta chain) comes out of a study of PD-L1 blockade in urothelial cancer. Clones were read by immunoSEQ multiplex PCR, and TCRdb kept only the in-frame ones, dropping some. The sample has about 120,000 clones, more than 75% seen once. The CDR3 runs to 15 residues. V was pared by 0 bases and J by 0 bases, with 10 bases between. The germline V gene encodes CDR1 SGHKS and CDR2 YYEKEE (reference sequence). As to time point: peripheral blood 6 weeks after treatment start. V and J are TRBV5-5 and TRBJ2-7, with TRBD1 as a possible D gene (5 bases). This clonotype originated in a man between 50 and 59 years old with urothelial cancer. The specimen was PBMCs, collected around atezolizumab (anti-PD-L1) treatment. CDR3 in DNA: TGTGCCAGCAGCTTGGATACAGGCCTCTCCTACGAGCAGTACTTC. Translation gives CASSLDTGLSYEQYF.